Below, one T cell receptor (beta chain) is given with its context. Its antigen is currently unknown. The entry originates in a study of cytotoxic CD8 clonotypes in ibrutinib-treated CLL. General study results and limits: Public clonotypes showed up rarely, and on treatment they shrank or held steady.

The repertoire was sequenced with immunoSEQ multiplex PCR; TCRdb's copy has only in-frame clones and lacks some. In the table there are around 20,000 clones, roughly 80% of which are singletons. This specimen was PBMCs, taken before ibrutinib treatment. The TCR sequence derives from a human donor with chronic lymphocytic leukemia.

CDR3: CASRYGTGDFSTEAFF. The CDR3 region has the DNA TGTGCCAGCAGATATGGGACAGGGGACTTTAGCACTGAAGCTTTCTTT. The chain carries TRBV28 and TRBJ1-1, with 10 bases identical to TRBD1. Germline CDR1 reads MDHEN; CDR2 reads SYDVKM. The length of the CDR3 is 16 residues. With V trimmed by 6 bases and J by 4 bases, 11 bases remained unmatched.